This T cell receptor (beta chain) was obtained from a study of blood T cell repertoires in COVID-19. Germline V CDR1 and CDR2: SNHLY, FYNNEI. The CDR3 spans 14 residues. As concerns this clone: An end of the junction does not agree with germline; a read error may underlie this.

The protocol was immunoSEQ multiplex PCR, while the TCRdb copy is restricted to in-frame clones and leaves out a portion. The sample yields 150,000 or so clones, about three quarters seen once. The chain employs TRBV2 and TRBJ1-1; 8 bases agree with TRBD1. The specimen was peripheral blood. This TCR was recovered from a woman in her forties or fifties with active or convalescent COVID-19. Here the CDR3 DNA reads TGTGCCAGCAGTGAAGCGCGGACAGGGACCGCCGTTAACTTT. Translating it yields CASSEARTGTAVNF.